This T cell receptor (beta chain) was sequenced in a study of T-cell memory formation after mild COVID-19. Overall study findings and caveats: Clones which contracted sat mainly in CM and EM if CD4+, and in EMRA if CD8+. Later expanders leaned CD4+, whereas day 15 to 85 contracting clones were balanced CD4/CD8.

MiXCR, applied by TCRdb to the 5' RACE reads, yields one record per CDR3 protein. The table records roughly 170,000 distinct CDR3 sequences, 18% of them present only once. Concerning this clonotype: Its antigen remains unidentified.

This CDR3 comprises 15 residues. Trimming left V 1 base short and J 0 bases short, with 10 bases between. Germline CDR1 reads DFQATT; CDR2 reads SNEGSKA (reference sequence). The sample taken for sequencing was PBMCs or a T cell subset sorted from them (not recorded which). The J gene is TRBJ1-3, the V gene TRBV20-1; D is unclear. This sequence originates from a man younger than 35 who had mild COVID-19 (a few samples of this study predate the infection). Cell type and time point are not known. CDR3 residues: CSARGPPYSGNTIYF. CDR3 DNA sequence: TGCAGTGCTAGAGGGCCTCCCTACTCTGGAAACACCATATATTTT.